A single sample is the source of the 28 T cell receptor beta chains below, sequenced in a study of human T cells and chemical hapten exposure. TCRdb re-called the RACE reads through MiXCR, storing one row per CDR3 protein. The data show 340,000 or so distinct CDR3 sequences, with about 7% seen just once and around 8.2% held by the top ten. Time point indicated: patch test 1, 2 weeks after DPC sensitization. Treatment described: therapeutic diphenylcyclopropenone sensitization with weekly scalp DPC. Here the sequenced sample was whole blood, taken in connection with sensitization to the hapten diphenylcyclopropenone (DPC). The receptor source for this set is a woman aged 18-29 years with alopecia areata. Some clones in this sample may be carry-over from other donors' samples.

This clonotype was seen repeatedly, ten times or more. The genes are TRBV29-1 and TRBJ2-3; maybe TRBD1 (7 bases). The germline V gene encodes CDR1 SQVTM and CDR2 ANQGSEA. The V and J ends lost 6 bases and 2 bases respectively, with 18 bases between them. This CDR3 is built from 15 residues. As DNA, the CDR3 is TGCAGCGTGGAGGGGAAGGGGGCCTACACAGATACGCAGTATTTT. It translates to CSVEGKGAYTDTQYF.

This clonotype was seen ten or more times. The V and J genes are TRBV25-1 and TRBJ2-5; D is uncertain. The CDR3 covers 16 residues. Germline lookup yields CDR1 MGHDK and CDR2 SYGVNS. CDR3 sequence: CAGPLEELGRQETQYF. The DNA for the CDR3 is TGTGCTGGTCCCCTTGAAGAACTTGGAAGGCAAGAGACCCAGTACTTC.

The genes are TRBV14 and TRBJ2-7; no reliable D call. The length of the CDR3 is 14 residues. CDR1 SGHDN and CDR2 FVKESK come from the germline V gene. The germline V and J ends were trimmed by 4 bases and 2 bases, with 12 bases remaining between them. This CDR3 is CASSLGSAAYEQYF. CDR3 coding DNA: TGTGCCAGCAGCCTGGGTTCGGCAGCCTACGAGCAGTACTTC. Supplemented by reference TRBV14 and TRBJ2-7, the full variable domain reads EAGVTQFPSHSVIEKGQTVTLRCDPISGHDNLYWYRRVMGKEIKFLLHFVKESKQDESGMPNNRFLAERTGGTYSTLKVQPAELEDSGVYFCASSLGSAAYEQYFGPGTRLTVT.

The chain uses TRBV24-1 and TRBJ2-1; 14 bases line up with TRBD2. This CDR3 has 14 residues. V was clipped by 7 bases and J by 5 bases; unmatched bases: 0. Germline CDR1 KGHDR, CDR2 SFDVKD. CDR3 bases: TGTGCCACCAGGGGACTAGCGGGGGACAATGAGCAGTTCTTC. It specifies CATRGLAGDNEQFF.

This clonotype was counted many times. This CDR3 is CAIRGDGFNQPQHF. CDR3 sequence (DNA): TGTGCCATACGCGGGGATGGGTTCAATCAGCCCCAGCATTTT. This rearrangement joins TRBV6-6 to TRBJ1-5; no firm D call. V lost 10 bases to trimming and J lost 3 bases, with 16 bases between them. This CDR3 region has 14 residues. The germline CDR1 and CDR2 sequences are MNHNY and SVGAGI (reference sequence).

The sample holds a few counts of this clonotype. The CDR3 DNA sequence: TGTGCCAGCAGTCCCTTCGGGGGCCCGAACACTGAAGCTTTCTTT. Translating gives CASSPFGGPNTEAFF. This chain uses TRBV2 with TRBJ1-1; TRBD1 might be the D (6 bases). This CDR3 is built from 15 residues. Germline V gene data show CDR1 as SNHLY and CDR2 as FYNNEI. Trimming took 5 bases from V and 1 from J, leaving 14 bases between them.

The V call is TRBV12-3 or TRBV12-4, the J call TRBJ2-1, with 10 bases lining up with TRBD2. Trimming removed 7 bases from V and 9 bases from J; junction bases left unmatched: 9. The CDR3 is 14 amino acids. CDR3 in DNA: TGTGCCAGCACAGCGGGGGGGCTATGGAGTGAGCAGTTCTTC. Encoded protein: CASTAGGLWSEQFF.

This clonotype occurred many times. The gene calls are TRBV3-1 and TRBJ1-1; D might be TRBD1 (5 bases). This CDR3 comprises 13 residues. Between the trimmed V and J ends, which lost 2 bases and 6 bases, there was a span of 10 bases. Germline CDR1 and CDR2: LGHDT and YNNKEL (reference sequence). Here the CDR3 reads CASSQTDSSEAFF. In DNA, the CDR3 is TGTGCCAGCAGCCAAACCGACAGCTCTGAAGCTTTCTTT.

A note on this clonotype: A much larger clone sits a single nucleotide away, making a read error possible. This chain joins TRBV5-1 and TRBJ1-1; D ambiguous. The CDR3 covers 13 residues. V was pared by 4 bases and J by 0 bases, with 7 bases between. Germline assignment: CDR1 SGHRS and CDR2 YFSETQ. CDR3 loop: CASSRSLNTEAFF. Here the CDR3 DNA reads TGCGCCAGCAGCCGTTCATTGAACACTGAAGCTTTCTTT.

The table lists this clonotype with a few counts. The V gene is TRBV3-1, the J gene TRBJ1-4, with D hard to call. The germline CDR1 and CDR2 sequences are LGHDT and YNNKEL (reference sequence). The CDR3 loop spans 12 amino acids. V lost 1 base and J lost 8, with 5 bases in between. CDR3 bases: TGTGCCAGCAGCCAAGGGACCGAAAAACTGTTTTTT. Residues: CASSQGTEKLFF.

This clonotype was seen only a few times. This chain uses TRBV12-3 or TRBV12-4 with TRBJ2-5; D perhaps matches TRBD2 (7 bases). The length of the CDR3 is 15 residues. The V and J ends lost 1 base and 1 base respectively, with 10 bases between them. DNA of the CDR3: TGTGCCAGCAGTTTAGTCGCGGGGGCCCAAGAGACCCAGTACTTC. It yields the protein CASSLVAGAQETQYF.

The rearrangement joins TRBV4-2 to TRBJ2-1; D is uncertain. V lost 0 bases and J lost 0, with 12 bases in between. The CDR3 contains 17 residues. Germline lookup yields CDR1 LGHNA and CDR2 YNFKEQ. The CDR3 nucleotides are TGTGCCAGCAGCCAAGATCTGGTGGAAACCTCCTACAATGAGCAGTTCTTC. Residues: CASSQDLVETSYNEQFF.

This clonotype was seen only a few times. The rearrangement links TRBV3-1 to TRBJ2-5; 8 nucleotides line up with TRBD1. Germline V gene lookup returns CDR1 LGHDT and CDR2 YNNKEL (reference sequence). After removal of 5 bases from V and 1 base from J, the junction contained 3 bases not matched to a gene. CDR3 length equals 14 residues. Here the CDR3 reads CASSVGQGQETQYF. The DNA for the CDR3 is TGTGCCAGCAGCGTCGGACAGGGCCAAGAGACCCAGTACTTC.

The chain combines TRBV4-1 with TRBJ1-5; 7 positions agree with TRBD1. After removal of 3 bases from V and 0 bases from J, the junction contained 2 bases not matched to a gene. This CDR3 region has 15 residues. In germline, CDR1 is MGHRA, CDR2 YSYEKL. The CDR3 protein is CASSHRTGSNQPQHF. In DNA, the CDR3 is TGCGCCAGCAGCCACCGGACAGGTAGCAATCAGCCCCAGCATTTT.

This clonotype has at least ten counts. This chain connects TRBV6-6 to TRBJ1-2; D is unresolved. CDR1 is MNHNY, CDR2 SVGAGI, per germline (reference sequence). V lost 6 bases and J lost 1, with 9 bases in between. The CDR3 is made up of 13 amino acids. CDR3 bases: TGTGCCAGCAGCCTAAACAATAACTATGGCTACACCTTC. Its translation is CASSLNNNYGYTF.

The J gene is TRBJ2-7, the V gene TRBV6-2 or TRBV6-3; D possibly corresponds to TRBD2 (6 bases). Per the germline V gene, CDR1 is MNHEY and CDR2 is SVGEGT. The CDR3 consists of 14 residues. The V end was cut by 0 bases, the J end by 7 bases, with 13 bases between. CDR3 DNA sequence: TGTGCCAGCAGTTACTCGTTGGAGGGTGGGGAGCAGTACTTC. Protein sequence: CASSYSLEGGEQYF.

Concerning this clonotype: Mismatch with germline at one junction end may stem from a read error. The CDR3 loop is CASSLGGTSDETQYF. The CDR3 nucleotides are TGTGCTAGCAGCTTAGGTGGGACTAGTGACGAGACCCAGTACTTC. The rearrangement uses TRBV7-7 and TRBJ2-5, with 8 bases identical to TRBD2. Germline V CDR1 and CDR2: SSHAT, FNYEAQ (reference sequence). This CDR3 has 15 residues.

In its sample, this clonotype was seen a few times. The chain recombines TRBV6-6 with TRBJ1-6, with 7 bases lining up with TRBD1. Germline values: CDR1 MNHNY, CDR2 SVGAGI (reference sequence). The CDR3 totals 15 residues. Trimming took 2 bases from V and 5 from J; bases not matched to a gene: 3. The CDR3: CASSYETGNNSPLHF. As DNA, the CDR3 is TGTGCCAGCAGTTACGAGACAGGGAATAATTCACCCCTCCACTTT.

The rearrangement links TRBV28 to TRBJ2-3; no clear D. CDR3 length: 12 amino acids. V was shortened by 7 bases and J by 4 bases, with 9 bases between the two germline ends. Germline values: CDR1 MDHEN, CDR2 SYDVKM. CDR3 in amino acids: CASTTPPDTQYF. The CDR3, as DNA: TGTGCCAGCACCACTCCCCCAGATACGCAGTATTTT.

The V call is TRBV4-2, the J call TRBJ2-2, with 8 bases matching TRBD1. J lost 1 base, V lost 3 bases, and 4 bases had no gene match. Germline values: CDR1 LGHNA, CDR2 YNFKEQ. The CDR3 sequence is 16 residues long. The CDR3 nucleotides are TGTGCCAGCAGCCACTCAGGGGGCCTGAACACCGGGGAGCTGTTTTTT. Protein sequence: CASSHSGGLNTGELFF.

The rearrangement joins TRBV3-1 to TRBJ1-6; TRBD1 aligns across 7 bases. The CDR3 loop spans 15 amino acids. CDR1 is LGHDT and CDR2 is YNNKEL in the germline V gene (reference sequence). The trim removed 4 bases at V and 2 bases at J, leaving 2 bases unmatched. CDR3: CASSPGGAYNSPLHF. The CDR3 DNA reads TGTGCCAGCAGCCCAGGGGGGGCCTATAATTCACCCCTCCACTTT.

This clonotype was seen only a few times. This chain links TRBV7-2 with TRBJ2-4, with TRBD1 matching 8 bases. Losses at the gene ends were 1 base for V and 4 bases for J; bases not matched to a gene: 0. Per germline, CDR1 SGHTA and CDR2 FQGNSA. The CDR3 is 14 residues long. CDR3 sequence: CASSLGDRKNIQYF. The CDR3 DNA follows: TGTGCCAGCAGCTTAGGGGACAGGAAAAACATTCAGTACTTC.

This clonotype was seen only a few times. This chain connects TRBV5-1 to TRBJ1-2; D unclear. The germline V gene has CDR1 SGHRS and CDR2 YFSETQ. The CDR3 is 13 residues long. V was shortened by 3 bases and J by 5 bases, with 11 bases between the two germline ends. The CDR3 loop reads CASSSTLRYGYTF. CDR3 nucleotides: TGCGCCAGCAGCTCGACGCTTAGGTATGGCTACACCTTC.

This clonotype was counted between two and nine times. The V gene is TRBV12-3 or TRBV12-4, the J gene TRBJ2-3, with D possibly being TRBD1 or TRBD2 (5 bases each). Deletions cut 6 bases from V and 5 bases from J, with 15 bases between. The length of the CDR3 is 14 residues. The CDR3 loop reads CASSRDPKGDTQYF. The DNA for the CDR3 is TGTGCCAGCAGCCGGGACCCGAAGGGAGATACGCAGTATTTT.

In its sample, this clonotype was seen many times. The chain recombines TRBV4-3 with TRBJ2-1; TRBD2 aligns across 10 bases. The ends lost 1 base at V and 7 bases at J; junction bases unmatched: 4. CDR1 and CDR2 (germline): LGHNA, YSLEER. CDR3 length: 15 amino acids. The CDR3 is CASSQASGGVNEQFF. The CDR3 DNA sequence: TGCGCCAGCAGCCAAGCGAGCGGGGGGGTGAATGAGCAGTTCTTC.

This clonotype was observed a few times. CDR3 in DNA: TGCAGTGCTAGAGATGCAGGATTGGGTACTGAAGCTTTCTTT. This translates into CSARDAGLGTEAFF. The genes are TRBV20-1 and TRBJ1-1; no reliable D call. This CDR3 spans 14 amino acids. The germline gives CDR1 DFQATT, CDR2 SNEGSKA (reference sequence). The germline V and J ends were trimmed by 0 bases and 5 bases, with 13 bases remaining between them.

This clonotype has at least ten counts. This sequence joins TRBV18 and TRBJ2-2; 7 bases agree with TRBD1. Germline CDR1 KGHSH, CDR2 LQKENI. The CDR3 runs 15 residues. Trimming took 4 bases from V and 6 from J; bases not matched to a gene: 8. The CDR3 bases are TGTGCCAGCTCACGACTCCGAGGGGGCCCCGGGGAGCTGTTTTTT. Translating it yields CASSRLRGGPGELFF.

This clonotype was found many times. The rearrangement joins TRBV5-1 to TRBJ2-5; D gene unclear. CDR1 and CDR2 (germline): SGHRS, YFSETQ. V was shortened by 0 bases and J by 2 bases, with 8 bases between the two germline ends. The CDR3 covers 14 residues. CDR3 region: CASSLVLGQETQYF. The CDR3 nucleotides are TGCGCCAGCAGCTTGGTGTTGGGACAAGAGACCCAGTACTTC.